The T cell receptor (beta chain) described here comes from a study of PD-1 blockade in classical Hodgkin lymphoma. Study observations and caveats: Complete responders matched newly diagnosed patients in baseline diversity. With CD4+ cells, TCR diversity rose significantly by C4D1, but not with CD8+ cells. Healthy donors were reported to have higher baseline TCR diversity than newly diagnosed patients.

The data were produced by immunoSEQ multiplex PCR, yet TCRdb's version contains in-frame clones alone and is incomplete. The profile covers about 21,000 clones, with around 68% appearing a single time and 20% to 25% taken by the ten largest. Germline V CDR1 and CDR2: GTSNPN, SVGIG (reference sequence). The V segment lost 4 bases and the J segment 6 bases; nucleotides outside the gene matches: 9. The CDR3 loop spans 15 amino acids. Autologous stem cell transplantation was followed by relapse in every patient, and brentuximab vedotin exposure varied. Concerning this clone itself: Its specificity is not known.

This sequence originates from a human donor with classical Hodgkin lymphoma. Sample: peripheral blood mononuclear cells (PBMCs), taken at baseline. The chain joins TRBV30 to TRBJ2-7; 13 nucleotides agree with TRBD2. In DNA, the CDR3 is TGTGCCTGGATGGGGGGGACTAGCGGGATCTCCGAGCAGTACTTC. Protein sequence: CAWMGGTSGISEQYF.